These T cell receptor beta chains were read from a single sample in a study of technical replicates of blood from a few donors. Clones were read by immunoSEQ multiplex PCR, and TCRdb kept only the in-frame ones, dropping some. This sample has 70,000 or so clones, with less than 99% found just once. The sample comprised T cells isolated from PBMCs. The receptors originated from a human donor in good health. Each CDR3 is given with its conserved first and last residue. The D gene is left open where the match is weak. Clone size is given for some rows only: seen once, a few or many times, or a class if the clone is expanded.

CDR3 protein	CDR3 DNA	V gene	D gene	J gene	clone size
CASSSRGDEQYF	TGTGCCAGCAGCTCCCGGGGGGACGAGCAGTACTTC	TRBV7-9	TRBD2	TRBJ2-7	-
CASSLGQSYEQYF	TGTGCCAGCAGTTTGGGACAATCCTACGAGCAGTACTTC	TRBV27	-	TRBJ2-7	-
CASSVGTGGQETQYF	TGTGCCAGCAGTGTCGGGACAGGGGGCCAGGAGACCCAGTACTTC	TRBV7-6	TRBD1	TRBJ2-5	once
CASSKTRGHSNTGELFF	TGTGCCAGCAGCAAAACGAGGGGACACTCGAACACCGGGGAGCTGTTTTTT	TRBV7-2	-	TRBJ2-2	-
CASSQVQGLENTEAFF	TGTGCCAGCAGCCAAGTACAGGGGCTCGAAAACACTGAAGCTTTCTTT	TRBV4-2	TRBD1	TRBJ1-1	-
CASSLGRGPAYEQYF	TGTGCCAGCAGCTTAGGCAGGGGGCCCGCCTACGAGCAGTACTTC	TRBV11-3	TRBD1	TRBJ2-7	-
CASRLTGDYGYTF	TGTGCCAGCAGGCTCACGGGGGACTATGGCTACACCTTC	TRBV6-5	-	TRBJ1-2	-
CASSPETGSISDTQYF	TGTGCCAGCAGCCCCGAGACAGGGAGTATATCAGATACGCAGTATTTT	TRBV4-2	TRBD1	TRBJ2-3	-
CASRINSNQPQHF	TGTGCCAGCAGAATTAATAGCAATCAGCCCCAGCATTTT	TRBV6-1	-	TRBJ1-5	-
CASSEARQGGEGYTF	TGTGCCAGCAGTGAAGCCCGACAGGGTGGTGAGGGCTACACCTTC	TRBV6-1	TRBD1	TRBJ1-2	-
CASSQGAFSNQPQHF	TGTGCCAGCAGCCAGGGCGCGTTTAGCAATCAGCCCCAGCATTTT	TRBV2	-	TRBJ1-5	-
CASSWTGEQETQYF	TGTGCCAGCAGTTGGACAGGGGAACAAGAGACCCAGTACTTC	TRBV6-6	TRBD1	TRBJ2-5	-
CASSFGLVQETQYF	TGTGCCAGCAGCTTCGGCCTAGTCCAAGAGACCCAGTACTTC	TRBV7-6	-	TRBJ2-5	-
CASSPLSTGGNTEAFF	TGTGCCAGCTCACCACTTTCCACAGGGGGGAACACTGAAGCTTTCTTT	TRBV18	TRBD1	TRBJ1-1	-
CASSVTGTGYEQYF	TGTGCCAGCAGCGTCACCGGGACTGGCTACGAGCAGTACTTC	TRBV9	-	TRBJ2-7	-
CASRGGSEMSQYF	TGTGCCAGCAGAGGAGGATCGGAAATGTCCCAGTACTTC	TRBV6-1	-	TRBJ2-5	-
CSVGRTGAYEQYF	TGCAGCGTTGGGCGGACAGGGGCCTACGAGCAGTACTTC	TRBV29-1	TRBD1	TRBJ2-7	-
CASSATGTGDGYTF	TGTGCCAGCAGTGCAACCGGGACAGGGGATGGCTACACCTTC	TRBV5-4	TRBD1	TRBJ1-2	-
CASNPTSNYGYTF	TGTGCCAGTAATCCCACATCTAACTATGGCTACACCTTC	TRBV19	-	TRBJ1-2	-
CASSFARGTDTQYF	TGCGCCAGCAGCTTCGCCAGGGGCACAGATACGCAGTATTTT	TRBV5-1	-	TRBJ2-3	-
CSVQDYPEQFF	TGCAGCGTCCAAGACTACCCGGAGCAGTTCTTC	TRBV29-1	-	TRBJ2-1	-
CASSLLGDRDEKLFF	TGTGCCAGCAGCTTACTCGGGGATCGGGATGAAAAACTGTTTTTT	TRBV7-9	-	TRBJ1-4	-
CASSRTGNQPQHF	TGTGCCAGCAGCAGAACGGGTAATCAGCCCCAGCATTTT	TRBV9	-	TRBJ1-5	once
CAWSRTTADTQYF	TGTGCCTGGAGCCGGACTACCGCAGATACGCAGTATTTT	TRBV30	-	TRBJ2-3	once
CASSTTGGLYEQYF	TGTGCCAGCAGCACTACAGGGGGCTTATACGAGCAGTACTTC	TRBV11-2	TRBD1	TRBJ2-7	-
CASSGRVAGDEQFF	TGCGCCAGCAGTGGTCGGGTAGCGGGAGATGAGCAGTTCTTC	TRBV10-1	TRBD2	TRBJ2-1	-
CSVDSIATLYGYTF	TGCAGCGTTGATTCCATAGCGACTCTCTATGGCTACACCTTC	TRBV29-1	-	TRBJ1-2	once
CASSYTDRGGYTF	TGTGCCAGCAGTTACACCGACAGGGGTGGCTACACCTTC	TRBV6-5	TRBD1	TRBJ1-2	-
CASSHDAASGRIYEQYF	TGTGCCAGCAGCCATGACGCGGCGAGCGGGAGAATCTACGAGCAGTACTTC	TRBV4-2	TRBD2	TRBJ2-7	once
CASSGGVDEQYF	TGTGCCAGTAGTGGGGGCGTTGACGAGCAGTACTTC	TRBV19	-	TRBJ2-7	-
CASRREQGTYGYTF	TGTGCCAGCAGGAGGGAACAGGGAACCTATGGCTACACCTTC	TRBV9	-	TRBJ1-2	-
CSVEGAGELFF	TGCAGCGTTGAAGGAGCCGGGGAGCTGTTTTTT	TRBV29-1	-	TRBJ2-2	-
CASSLGTSGLDEQFF	TGCGCCAGCAGCCTGGGGACTAGCGGGCTCGATGAGCAGTTCTTC	TRBV4-1	TRBD2	TRBJ2-1	-
CASSRPRGEGETQYF	TGTGCCAGCAGCCGTCCCCGGGGGGAAGGAGAGACCCAGTACTTC	TRBV7-9	TRBD2	TRBJ2-5	-
CASSFITGRQETQYF	TGTGCCAGCAGCTTTATAACAGGGCGGCAAGAGACCCAGTACTTC	TRBV7-9	-	TRBJ2-5	-
CASSLPPHSSNTEAFF	TGCGCCAGCAGCTTGCCACCACACAGCTCCAACACTGAAGCTTTCTTT	TRBV5-1	-	TRBJ1-1	-
CASSLGLSGANVLTF	TGTGCCAGCAGCTTAGGGCTCTCTGGGGCCAACGTCCTGACTTTC	TRBV7-3	-	TRBJ2-6	-
CASSLDRGGQPQHF	TGTGCCAGCAGCTTAGATCGGGGAGGGCAGCCCCAGCATTTT	TRBV11-2	-	TRBJ1-5	-
CASSLSRSRTEAFF	TGTGCCAGCAGTTTATCGAGGAGTCGTACTGAAGCTTTCTTT	TRBV27	-	TRBJ1-1	-
CASSSRDRRTETQYF	TGTGCCAGCAGTTCTCGGGACAGACGGACGGAGACCCAGTACTTC	TRBV27	TRBD1	TRBJ2-5	-
CASRTGTGTTGELFF	TGTGCCAGCAGGACCGGGACAGGGACAACCGGGGAGCTGTTTTTT	TRBV6-1	TRBD1	TRBJ2-2	-
CASSQVLQEGQPQHF	TGCGCCAGCAGCCAAGTGCTCCAGGAGGGGCAGCCCCAGCATTTT	TRBV4-3	-	TRBJ1-5	-
CASRGGGGEGNTIYF	TGTGCCAGCAGAGGTGGCGGGGGCGAAGGAAACACCATATATTTT	TRBV7-9	-	TRBJ1-3	-
CASSDGPSGGTDTQYF	TGTGCCAGCAGTGACGGGCCTAGCGGCGGCACAGATACGCAGTATTTT	TRBV6-4	TRBD2	TRBJ2-3	-
CAWNRGQGTGELFF	TGTGCCTGGAACAGGGGGCAAGGCACCGGGGAGCTGTTTTTT	TRBV30	TRBD1	TRBJ2-2	-
CASSFGLAGGSTDTQYF	TGCGCCAGCAGCTTTGGACTAGCGGGAGGGAGCACAGATACGCAGTATTTT	TRBV5-1	TRBD2	TRBJ2-3	once
CASSAGSSYNEQFF	TGTGCCAGCTCCGCGGGCAGCTCCTACAATGAGCAGTTCTTC	TRBV7-9	-	TRBJ2-1	-
CASSQDGQGYGYTF	TGCGCCAGCAGCCAAGATGGGCAGGGGTATGGCTACACCTTC	TRBV4-3	-	TRBJ1-2	-
CASSRQNTDTQYF	TGTGCCAGCAGCCGACAGAACACAGATACGCAGTATTTT	TRBV7-9	-	TRBJ2-3	-
CSLKATTDRATEAFF	TGCAGCCTAAAAGCCACAACAGACAGGGCCACTGAAGCTTTCTTT	TRBV29-1	TRBD1	TRBJ1-1	-
CASSSPLGPRGDEQYF	TGTGCCAGCAGTTCCCCCCTGGGACCCCGGGGGGACGAGCAGTACTTC	TRBV6-5	TRBD2	TRBJ2-7	-